This T cell receptor beta chain originates from a study of Graves' ophthalmopathy and Graves' hyperthyroidism. Study-level background: Ophthalmopathy absent within 18 months of follow-up marked hyperthyroidism as stable.

It was on clinical symptoms, serum thyroxine, TRAb, thyroid ultrasound and orbital computed tomography that diagnosis relied. Amplification targeted the TCR beta CDR3 regions, with RNA transcripts as the source material. After a first-round RT-PCR with HTBI primers, a second-round multiplex PCR was run. TCRdb re-analysed the multiplex PCR reads in MiXCR, keeping a single row per CDR3 protein. Of about 590,000 distinct CDR3 sequences listed, approximately 35% are singletons. Germline V CDR1 and CDR2: SGDLS, YYNGEE. After removal of 3 bases from V and 8 bases from J, the junction contained 10 bases not matched to a gene. This CDR3 has 14 amino acids.

This receptor was taken from an adult man with Graves' hyperthyroidism. V usage is TRBV9 and J usage is TRBJ1-2; TRBD1 aligns across 7 bases. Sequencing input: peripheral blood or thyroid tissue (not recorded which). CDR3 amino acids: CASSGSTGVEGYTF. CDR3 bases: TGTGCCAGCAGCGGATCCACAGGGGTTGAGGGCTACACCTTC.